A selection of T cell receptor beta chains follows, all from one sample in a study of beta chain features in type 1 diabetes. The protocol was immunoSEQ multiplex PCR, while the TCRdb copy is restricted to in-frame clones and leaves out a portion. The sample carries about 290,000 clones, 7.5% to 9.5% recorded once. What was sequenced was central memory CD4+ T cells from blood. These receptors came from a woman aged 18 to 35 in good health. Each CDR3 is given with its conserved first and last residue. A D gene is named only where the DNA matches it firmly. Clone size is shown for a subset of rows, as once, few, many or a class of expanded clone.

>-|TRBJ1-2|-|TRBV29-1
CSVPSVVYGYTF
TGCAGCGTTCCTTCAGTGGTCTATGGCTACACCTTC
>-|TRBJ1-6|few|TRBV18
CASSPPPTHGNSPLHF
TGTGCCAGCTCACCACCGCCTACTCATGGAAATTCACCCCTCCACTTT
>-|TRBJ2-5|-|TRBV27
CASSFSAGEETQYF
TGTGCCAGCAGTTTCTCGGCAGGGGAAGAGACCCAGTACTTC
>TRBD1|TRBJ1-2|-|TRBV11-2
CASSPDRGYGYTF
TGTGCCAGCAGCCCTGACAGGGGATATGGCTACACCTTC
>TRBD1|TRBJ2-4|few|TRBV7-2
CASSYDRGNIQYF
TGTGCCAGCAGTTACGACAGGGGGAACATTCAGTACTTC
>TRBD2|TRBJ2-2|-|TRBV10-3
CAIMGLAGDTGELFF
TGTGCCATCATGGGGCTAGCGGGAGACACCGGGGAGCTGTTTTTT
>-|TRBJ2-3|few|TRBV6-5
CASSRTVSDTQYF
TGTGCCAGCAGTCGGACTGTTTCAGATACGCAGTATTTT
>TRBD2|TRBJ2-1|-|TRBV11-2
CASSGGLAGGGNEQFF
TGTGCCAGCAGCGGGGGACTAGCGGGAGGTGGGAATGAGCAGTTCTTC
>TRBD2|TRBJ2-3|-|TRBV5-1
CASSRGTSGGPWTDTQYF
TGCGCCAGCAGCAGAGGGACTAGCGGGGGCCCTTGGACAGATACGCAGTATTTT
>-|TRBJ2-1|-|TRBV7-2
CASSFQEISYNEQFF
TGTGCCAGCAGCTTTCAGGAGATCTCCTACAATGAGCAGTTCTTC
>TRBD2|TRBJ2-3|few|TRBV27
CASSSAWGPKREGITDTQYF
TGTGCCAGCAGTTCGGCTTGGGGGCCAAAGCGGGAGGGAATCACAGATACGCAGTATTTT
>-|TRBJ1-1|-|TRBV18
CASSPRQAGKNTEAFF
TGTGCCAGCTCACCTAGACAGGCCGGGAAAAACACTGAAGCTTTCTTT
>-|TRBJ1-3|-|TRBV5-8
CASSLGSGNTIYF
TGTGCCAGCAGCTTGGGCTCTGGAAACACCATATATTTT
>-|TRBJ2-6|-|TRBV15
CATSRDHSNSGANVLTF
TGTGCCACCAGCAGAGATCATAGCAACTCTGGGGCCAACGTCCTGACTTTC
>TRBD1|TRBJ2-1|few|TRBV5-6
CASSFTLGQGAEQFF
TGTGCCAGCAGCTTCACCCTGGGACAGGGGGCTGAGCAGTTCTTC
>TRBD2|TRBJ2-5|many|TRBV5-4
CASSRGGGTFQETQYF
TGTGCCAGCAGCCGAGGCGGGGGAACGTTCCAAGAGACCCAGTACTTC
>TRBD2|TRBJ2-5|many|TRBV25-1
CASTGREGRGQYF
TGTGCCAGCACGGGACGGGAGGGCCGAGGCCAGTACTTC
>TRBD2|TRBJ2-7|-|TRBV6-6
CASRATSASSYEQYF
TGTGCCAGCAGAGCCACTAGCGCGAGCTCCTACGAGCAGTACTTC
>TRBD2|TRBJ2-2|-|TRBV28
CASSSGTSGGYGELFF
TGTGCCAGCAGCTCCGGGACTAGCGGGGGCTACGGGGAGCTGTTTTTT
>-|TRBJ2-2|few|TRBV19
CASSSGQGGVGELFF
TGTGCCAGTAGCAGTGGGCAGGGTGGAGTCGGGGAGCTGTTTTTT
>-|TRBJ2-7|few|TRBV7-9
CASSLGGALVYEQYF
TGTGCCAGCAGCTTAGGGGGGGCTTTGGTGTACGAGCAGTACTTC
>-|TRBJ2-7|few|TRBV5-1
CASSSGTSYEQYF
TGCGCCAGCAGCTCGGGGACGTCCTACGAGCAGTACTTC
>-|TRBJ1-1|-|TRBV9
CASSVYRESEAFF
TGTGCCAGCAGCGTATACCGGGAAAGTGAAGCTTTCTTT
>-|TRBJ1-5|few|TRBV5-1
CASSLEGVDQPQHF
TGCGCCAGCAGCTTGGAAGGGGTAGATCAGCCCCAGCATTTT
>-|TRBJ1-3|-|TRBV18
CASSPPPFTGNTIYF
TGTGCCAGCTCACCACCGCCGTTCACTGGAAACACCATATATTTT